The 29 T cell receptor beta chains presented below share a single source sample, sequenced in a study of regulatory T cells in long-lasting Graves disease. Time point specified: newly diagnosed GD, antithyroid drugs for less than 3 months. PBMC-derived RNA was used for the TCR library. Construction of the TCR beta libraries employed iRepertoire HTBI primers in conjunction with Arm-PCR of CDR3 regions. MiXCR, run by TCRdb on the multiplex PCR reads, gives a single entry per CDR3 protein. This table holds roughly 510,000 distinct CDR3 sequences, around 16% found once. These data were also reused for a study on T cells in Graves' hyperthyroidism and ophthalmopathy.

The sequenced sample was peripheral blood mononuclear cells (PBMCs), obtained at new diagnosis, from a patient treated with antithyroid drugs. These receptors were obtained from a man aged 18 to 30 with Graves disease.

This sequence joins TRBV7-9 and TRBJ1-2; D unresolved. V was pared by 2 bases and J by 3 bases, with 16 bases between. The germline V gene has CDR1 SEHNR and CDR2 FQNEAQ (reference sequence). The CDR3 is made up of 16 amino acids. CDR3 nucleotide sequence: TGTGCCAGCAGCTTAAACCCGGGAAACCCTTACTATGGCTACACCTTC. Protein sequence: CASSLNPGNPYYGYTF.

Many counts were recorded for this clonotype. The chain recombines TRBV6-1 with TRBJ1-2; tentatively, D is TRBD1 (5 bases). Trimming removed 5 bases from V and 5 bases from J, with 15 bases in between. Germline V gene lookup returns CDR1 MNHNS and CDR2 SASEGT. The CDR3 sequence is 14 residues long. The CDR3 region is CASSTGTGIYGYTF. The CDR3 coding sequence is TGTGCCAGCAGTACCGGGACCGGAATATATGGCTACACCTTC.

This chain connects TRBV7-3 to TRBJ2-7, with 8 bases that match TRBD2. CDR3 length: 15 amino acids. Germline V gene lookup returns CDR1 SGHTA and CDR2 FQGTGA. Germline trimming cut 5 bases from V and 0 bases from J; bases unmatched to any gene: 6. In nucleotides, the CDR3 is TGTGCCAGCAGCGCAACTAGCGGAGCCTCCTACGAGCAGTACTTC. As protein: CASSATSGASYEQYF.

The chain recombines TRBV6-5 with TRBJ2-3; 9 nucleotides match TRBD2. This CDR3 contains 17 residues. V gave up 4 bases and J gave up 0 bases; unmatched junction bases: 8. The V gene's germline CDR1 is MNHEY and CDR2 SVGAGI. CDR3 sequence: CASSFPTSGLSTDTQYF. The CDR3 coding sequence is TGTGCCAGCAGTTTTCCTACTAGCGGGCTTAGCACAGATACGCAGTATTTT.

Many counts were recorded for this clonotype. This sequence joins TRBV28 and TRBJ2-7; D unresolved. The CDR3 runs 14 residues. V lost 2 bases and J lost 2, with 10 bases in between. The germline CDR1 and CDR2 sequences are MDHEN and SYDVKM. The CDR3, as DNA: TGTGCCAGCAGTTTAGCAGGACCTGCCTACGAGCAGTACTTC. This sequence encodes CASSLAGPAYEQYF.

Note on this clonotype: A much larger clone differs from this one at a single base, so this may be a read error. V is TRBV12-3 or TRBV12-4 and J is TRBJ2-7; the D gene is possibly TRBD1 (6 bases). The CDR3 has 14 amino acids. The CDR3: CASSLGTASYERYF. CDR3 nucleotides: TGTGCCAGCAGTTTAGGGACAGCCTCCTACGAGCGGTACTTC.

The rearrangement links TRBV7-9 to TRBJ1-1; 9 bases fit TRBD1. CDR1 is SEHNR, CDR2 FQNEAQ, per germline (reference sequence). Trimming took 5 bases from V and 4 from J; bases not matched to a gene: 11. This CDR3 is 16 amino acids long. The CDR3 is CASSQLERQGGTEAFF. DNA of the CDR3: TGTGCCAGCAGCCAGTTGGAAAGACAGGGGGGCACTGAAGCTTTCTTT.

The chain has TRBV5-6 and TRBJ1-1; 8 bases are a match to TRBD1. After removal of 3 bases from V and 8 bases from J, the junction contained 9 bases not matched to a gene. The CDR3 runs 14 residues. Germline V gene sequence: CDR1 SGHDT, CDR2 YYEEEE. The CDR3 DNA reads TGTGCCAGCAGCTATCGGACAGGGAAGGAAGAAGCTTTCTTT. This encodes CASSYRTGKEEAFF.

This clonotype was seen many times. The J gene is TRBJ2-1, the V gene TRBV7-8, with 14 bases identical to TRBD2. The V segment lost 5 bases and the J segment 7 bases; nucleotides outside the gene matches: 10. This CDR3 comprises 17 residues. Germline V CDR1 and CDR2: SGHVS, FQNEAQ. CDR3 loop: CASSIYSGLAGANEQFF. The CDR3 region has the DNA TGTGCCAGCAGCATCTACTCGGGACTAGCGGGAGCGAATGAGCAGTTCTTC.

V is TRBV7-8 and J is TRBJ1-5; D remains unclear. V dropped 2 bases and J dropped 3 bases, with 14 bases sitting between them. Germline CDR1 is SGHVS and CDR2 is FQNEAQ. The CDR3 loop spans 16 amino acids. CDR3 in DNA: TGTGCCAGCAGCTTATATCTTGGATCCTCCAATCAGCCCCAGCATTTT. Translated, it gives CASSLYLGSSNQPQHF. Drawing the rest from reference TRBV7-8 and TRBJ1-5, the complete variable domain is GAGVSQSPRYKVAKRGQDVALRCDPISGHVSLFWYQQALGQGPEFLTYFQNEAQLDKSGLPSDRFFAERPEGSVSTLKIQRTQQEDSAVYLCASSLYLGSSNQPQHFGDGTRLSIL.

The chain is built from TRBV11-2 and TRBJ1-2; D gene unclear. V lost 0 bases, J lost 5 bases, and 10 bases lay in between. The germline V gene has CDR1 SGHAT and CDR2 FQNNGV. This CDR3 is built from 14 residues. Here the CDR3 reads CASSLDSGLYGYTF. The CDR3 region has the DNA TGTGCCAGCAGCTTAGATTCAGGTCTATATGGCTACACCTTC.

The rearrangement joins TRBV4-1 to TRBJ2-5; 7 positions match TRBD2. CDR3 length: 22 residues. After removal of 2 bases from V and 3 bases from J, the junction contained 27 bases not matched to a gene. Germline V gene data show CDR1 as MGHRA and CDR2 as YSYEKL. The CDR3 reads CASSQFLVRSLSAGEYEETQYF. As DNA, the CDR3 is TGCGCCAGCAGCCAATTTTTGGTCCGGTCTTTGTCTGCGGGAGAGTATGAAGAGACCCAGTACTTC.

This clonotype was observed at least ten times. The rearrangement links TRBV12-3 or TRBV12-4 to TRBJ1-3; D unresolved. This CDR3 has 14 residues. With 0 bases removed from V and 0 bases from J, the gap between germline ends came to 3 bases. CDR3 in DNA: TGTGCCAGCAGTTTAGCGGGCTCTGGAAACACCATATATTTT. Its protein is CASSLAGSGNTIYF.

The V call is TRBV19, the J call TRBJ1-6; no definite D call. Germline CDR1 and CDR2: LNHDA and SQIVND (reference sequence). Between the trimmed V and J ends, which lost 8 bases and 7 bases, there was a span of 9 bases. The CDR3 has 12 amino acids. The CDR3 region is CASRFQNSPLHF. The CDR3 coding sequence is TGTGCCAGTCGATTCCAAAATTCACCCCTCCACTTT.

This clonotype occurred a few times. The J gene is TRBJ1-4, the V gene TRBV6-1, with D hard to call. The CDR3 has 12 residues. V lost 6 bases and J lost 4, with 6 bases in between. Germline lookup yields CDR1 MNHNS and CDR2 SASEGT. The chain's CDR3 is CASSPGNEKLFF. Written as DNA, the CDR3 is TGTGCCAGCAGCCCCGGTAATGAAAAACTGTTTTTT.

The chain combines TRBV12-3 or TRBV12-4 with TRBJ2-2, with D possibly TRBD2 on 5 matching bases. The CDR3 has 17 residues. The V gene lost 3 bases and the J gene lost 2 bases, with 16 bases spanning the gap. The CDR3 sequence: CASSFGESGINTGELFF. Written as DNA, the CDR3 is TGTGCCAGCAGTTTTGGGGAGTCGGGCATAAACACCGGGGAGCTGTTTTTT.

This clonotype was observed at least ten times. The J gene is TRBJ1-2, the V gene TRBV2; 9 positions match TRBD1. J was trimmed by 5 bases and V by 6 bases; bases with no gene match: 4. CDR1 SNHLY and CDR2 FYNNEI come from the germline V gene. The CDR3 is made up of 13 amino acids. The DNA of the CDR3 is TGTGCCAGCAGCGACAGGGGGACATATGGCTACACCTTC. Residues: CASSDRGTYGYTF.

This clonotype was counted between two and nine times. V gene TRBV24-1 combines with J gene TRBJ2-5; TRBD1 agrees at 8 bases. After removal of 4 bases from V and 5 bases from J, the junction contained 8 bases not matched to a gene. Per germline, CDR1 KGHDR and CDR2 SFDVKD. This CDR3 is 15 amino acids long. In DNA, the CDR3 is TGTGCCACCAGTGACTCGGGGACAGGATCGGAGACCCAGTACTTC. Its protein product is CATSDSGTGSETQYF.

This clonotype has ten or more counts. Here the CDR3 reads CASRLLAGTGNTIYF. The DNA of the CDR3 is TGTGCCAGCCGGCTTCTGGCAGGGACCGGAAACACCATATATTTT. This chain joins TRBV3-1 and TRBJ1-3; a possible D gene is TRBD1 (5 bases). Per the germline V gene, CDR1 is LGHDT and CDR2 is YNNKEL (reference sequence). V was shortened by 8 bases and J by 4 bases, with 18 bases between the two germline ends. CDR3 length: 15 amino acids.

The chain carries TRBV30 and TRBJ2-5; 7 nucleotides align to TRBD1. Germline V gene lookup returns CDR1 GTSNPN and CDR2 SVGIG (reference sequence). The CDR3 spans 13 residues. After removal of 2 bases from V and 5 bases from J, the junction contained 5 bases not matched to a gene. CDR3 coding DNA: TGTGCCTGGAGTTTGACAGGGTCTGAGACCCAGTACTTC. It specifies CAWSLTGSETQYF.

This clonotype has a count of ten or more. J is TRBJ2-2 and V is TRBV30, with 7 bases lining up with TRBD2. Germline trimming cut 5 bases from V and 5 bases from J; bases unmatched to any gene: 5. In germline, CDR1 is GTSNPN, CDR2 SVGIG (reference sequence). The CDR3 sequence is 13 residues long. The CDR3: CAWRSGRTGELFF. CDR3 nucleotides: TGTGCCTGGCGGTCCGGGAGGACCGGGGAGCTGTTTTTT.

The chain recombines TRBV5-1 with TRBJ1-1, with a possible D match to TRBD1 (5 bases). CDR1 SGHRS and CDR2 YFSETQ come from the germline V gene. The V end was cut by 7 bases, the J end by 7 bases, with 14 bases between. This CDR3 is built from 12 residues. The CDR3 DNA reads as TGCGCCAGCCGAGACAGTGAGGGTGAAGCTTTCTTT. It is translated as CASRDSEGEAFF.

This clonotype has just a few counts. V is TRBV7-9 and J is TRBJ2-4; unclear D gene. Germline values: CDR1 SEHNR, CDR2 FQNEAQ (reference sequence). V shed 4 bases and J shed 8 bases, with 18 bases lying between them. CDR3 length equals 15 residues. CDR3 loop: CASSSRNKEMDIQYF. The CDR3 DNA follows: TGTGCCAGCAGCTCCCGAAATAAGGAGATGGACATTCAGTACTTC. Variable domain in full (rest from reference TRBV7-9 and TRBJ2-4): DTGVSQNPRHKITKRGQNVTFRCDPISEHNRLYWYRQTLGQGPEFLTYFQNEAQLEKSRLLSDRFSAERPKGSFSTLEIQRTEQGDSAMYLCASSSRNKEMDIQYFGAGTRLSVL.

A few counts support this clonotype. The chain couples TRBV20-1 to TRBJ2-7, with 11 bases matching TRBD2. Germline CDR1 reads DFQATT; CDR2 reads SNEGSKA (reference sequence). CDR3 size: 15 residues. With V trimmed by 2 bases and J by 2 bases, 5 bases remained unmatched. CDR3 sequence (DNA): TGCAGTGCTAGACCCCTAGCGGGAGGTACCTACGAGCAGTACTTC. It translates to CSARPLAGGTYEQYF.

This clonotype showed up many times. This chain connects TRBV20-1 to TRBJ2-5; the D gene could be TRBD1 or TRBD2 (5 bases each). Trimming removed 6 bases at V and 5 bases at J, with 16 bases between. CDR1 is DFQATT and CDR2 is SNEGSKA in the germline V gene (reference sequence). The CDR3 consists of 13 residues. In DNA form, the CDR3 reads TGCAGTGCACCTCGACAGTCTAGCGAGACCCAGTACTTC. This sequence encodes CSAPRQSSETQYF.

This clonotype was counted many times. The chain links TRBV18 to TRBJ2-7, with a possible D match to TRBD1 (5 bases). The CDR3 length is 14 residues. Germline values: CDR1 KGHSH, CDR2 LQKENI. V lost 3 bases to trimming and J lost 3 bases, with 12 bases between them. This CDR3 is CASSPTGRNYEQYF. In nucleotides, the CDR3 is TGTGCCAGCTCACCTACAGGCCGAAACTACGAGCAGTACTTC.

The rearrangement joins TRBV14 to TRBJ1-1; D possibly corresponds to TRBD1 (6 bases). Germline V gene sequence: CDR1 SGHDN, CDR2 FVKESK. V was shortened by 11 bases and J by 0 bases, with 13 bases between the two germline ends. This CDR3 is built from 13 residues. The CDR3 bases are TGTGCCTCCCAGGACAGCATGAACACTGAAGCTTTCTTT. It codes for CASQDSMNTEAFF.

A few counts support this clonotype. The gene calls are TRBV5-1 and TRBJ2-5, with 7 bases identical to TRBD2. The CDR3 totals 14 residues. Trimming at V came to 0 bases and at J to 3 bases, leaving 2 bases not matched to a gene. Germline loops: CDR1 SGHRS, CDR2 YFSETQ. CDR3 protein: CASSLGRGEETQYF. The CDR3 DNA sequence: TGCGCCAGCAGCTTGGGCCGGGGGGAAGAGACCCAGTACTTC.

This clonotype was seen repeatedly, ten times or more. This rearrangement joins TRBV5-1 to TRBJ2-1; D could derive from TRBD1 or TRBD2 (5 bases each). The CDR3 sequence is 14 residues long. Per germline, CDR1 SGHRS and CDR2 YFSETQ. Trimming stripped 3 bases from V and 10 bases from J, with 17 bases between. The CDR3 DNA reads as TGCGCCAGCAGCTCCGGACCGGCCGAGGGGGAGCAGTTCTTC. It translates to CASSSGPAEGEQFF.